Listed here are 7 T cell receptor beta chains from one sample, sequenced in a study of cytomegalovirus exposure and HLA in healthy donors. PCR amplification relied on 60 Vbeta primers (plus 13 Jbeta primers). Profiling relied on immunoSEQ multiplex PCR, and the TCRdb table lists in-frame clones only, not all of them. This table holds 100,000 to 150,000 clones, 65% to 85% found once. Specimen: PBMCs. The source of these receptors is a woman in her thirties or forties in good health and CMV-seropositive.

The chain couples TRBV7-6 to TRBJ1-2; D gene ambiguous. V lost 1 base and J 2 bases, leaving 5 bases between the germline ends. This CDR3 has 13 residues. Germline loops: CDR1 SGHVS, CDR2 FNYEAQ. The CDR3 DNA reads as TGTGCCAGCAGCTTAGAAGCGAACTATGGCTACACCTTC. It codes for CASSLEANYGYTF.

This rearrangement joins TRBV6-1 to TRBJ2-4, with TRBD1 matching 9 bases. CDR3 length: 15 amino acids. V dropped 1 base and J dropped 3; count of bases not matched to a gene: 1. Germline CDR1 and CDR2: MNHNS and SASEGT. The CDR3 DNA is TGTGCCAGCAGTGAAGGGACAGGGGACAAAAACATTCAGTACTTC. Residues: CASSEGTGDKNIQYF.

This chain connects TRBV9 to TRBJ1-2; no definite D call. Trimming took 2 bases from V and 4 from J, leaving 9 bases between them. This CDR3 is built from 13 residues. Germline assignment: CDR1 SGDLS and CDR2 YYNGEE. The CDR3 reads CASSVRESYGYTF. In DNA, the CDR3 is TGTGCCAGCAGCGTTCGGGAATCCTATGGCTACACCTTC.

Written as DNA, the CDR3 is TGTGCCAGCAGTTACGAGGACTATGCGAACACCGGGGAGCTGTTTTTT. Its protein product is CASSYEDYANTGELFF. The chain employs TRBV6-5 and TRBJ2-2, with D possibly matching TRBD2 (6 bases). The germline V gene has CDR1 MNHEY and CDR2 SVGAGI. With 2 bases removed from V and 0 bases from J, the gap between germline ends came to 10 bases. The CDR3 loop spans 16 amino acids.

This clone was counted between two and nine times. The rearrangement joins TRBV4-3 to TRBJ2-1; maybe TRBD2 (5 bases). V was clipped by 0 bases and J by 0 bases, with 15 bases between them. CDR1 is LGHNA and CDR2 is YSLEER in the germline V gene. The CDR3 length is 18 residues. CDR3 DNA sequence: TGCGCCAGCAGCCAAGAACTCGGAGGTAGGGTCTCCTACAATGAGCAGTTCTTC. Protein: CASSQELGGRVSYNEQFF.

V gene TRBV28 combines with J gene TRBJ2-3; TRBD2 is a possible D gene (6 bases). Trimming pared 8 bases from V and 2 bases from J, leaving 11 bases between. This CDR3 comprises 13 residues. Germline CDR1 is MDHEN and CDR2 is SYDVKM. This CDR3 reads CASGRFNTDTQYF. CDR3 nucleotide sequence: TGTGCCAGCGGGAGGTTCAACACAGATACGCAGTATTTT.

This clone has just a few counts. J is TRBJ2-7 and V is TRBV9, with 11 bases that match TRBD2. V gave up 7 bases and J gave up 0 bases; unmatched junction bases: 6. The CDR3 is 15 amino acids. Germline V gives CDR1 SGDLS, CDR2 YYNGEE. The CDR3 region has the DNA TGTGCCAGCGGTTCCGGACTAGCGGGCTCCTACGAGCAGTACTTC. It translates to CASGSGLAGSYEQYF.